Sequencing of this T cell receptor beta chain was carried out in a study of technical replicates of blood from a handful of donors. Trimming cost V 5 bases and J 4 bases; bases outside gene matches: 6. This CDR3 region has 15 residues. Germline CDR1 LNHDA, CDR2 SQIVND (reference sequence). Sequencing was performed with immunoSEQ multiplex PCR; in TCRdb, only in-frame clones are kept and a portion is missing. Among about 100,000 clones listed, just under 95% were seen once. The chain combines TRBV19 with TRBJ1-4; 8 nucleotides match TRBD1. This clonotype was sampled from a human donor in good health. Input material: T cells isolated from PBMCs. As DNA, the CDR3 is TGTGCCAGTAGTGCCACAGGGGGTAATAATGAAAAACTGTTTTTT. Its translation: CASSATGGNNEKLFF.